This TCR beta chain came from a study of blood T cell repertoires in COVID-19. Looked up from germline, CDR1 is SGHTA and CDR2 is FQGNSA. The CDR3 is made up of 20 amino acids. V was clipped by 0 bases and J by 3 bases; unmatched bases: 13. Those who participated ranged in age from about 18 to 89 years and resided in about two dozen US areas. Cohorts were based on clinical histories the participants reported. Generated by immunoSEQ multiplex PCR, the TCRdb table keeps only in-frame clones and is missing some. The data show approximately 320,000 clones, about nine tenths seen once. The chain links TRBV7-2 to TRBJ2-1; 11 bases line up with TRBD2. The sequencing sample was made of PBMCs or T cells enriched from blood (not recorded which). The source of this sequence is a young woman who had recovered from COVID-19. The CDR3 DNA follows: TGTGCCAGCAGCTTAGCCCCCGGGGTAGCGGGGGGGCTCGACTACAATGAGCAGTTCTTC. Its protein is CASSLAPGVAGGLDYNEQFF.